Shown below are 9 T cell receptor beta chains from a single sample sequenced in a study of siplizumab effects on memory and regulatory T cells. Produced via immunoSEQ multiplex PCR; TCRdb's table is partial and in-frame only. The table records some 110,000 clones, 85% to 95% of them present only once. Sequencing was done on a sample of CD4+ T cells sorted from blood. These receptors were obtained from a human donor in good health.

This clone was counted a single time. The genes are TRBV7-8 and TRBJ1-1; TRBD1 matches at 8 bases. J lost 4 bases, V lost 5 bases, and 3 bases had no gene match. Germline CDR1 and CDR2: SGHVS and FQNEAQ. This CDR3 comprises 13 residues. The CDR3 coding sequence is TGTGCCAGCAGCCCGGACAGGGCCACTGAAGCTTTCTTT. Translated: CASSPDRATEAFF.

The CDR3 region is CASSPTGQGEETQYF. DNA for the CDR3: TGTGCCAGCAGCCCAACGGGACAGGGAGAAGAGACCCAGTACTTC. The J gene is TRBJ2-5, the V gene TRBV7-8; 9 nucleotides agree with TRBD1. CDR1 and CDR2 (germline): SGHVS, FQNEAQ. The CDR3 is 15 residues long. Germline trimming cut 5 bases from V and 3 bases from J; bases unmatched to any gene: 7.

The chain carries TRBV14 and TRBJ1-5; D is perhaps TRBD1 (5 bases). The CDR3 loop spans 14 amino acids. Germline V gives CDR1 SGHDN, CDR2 FVKESK. Trimming pared 1 base from V and 12 bases from J, leaving 16 bases between. The CDR3: CASSQGTFGGVQHF. In DNA form, the CDR3 reads TGTGCCAGCAGCCAAGGGACGTTTGGGGGGGTCCAGCATTTT.

CDR3 nucleotide sequence: TGTGCCAGTAGCAACAGGGGGCCCTACGAGCAGTACTTC. It translates to CASSNRGPYEQYF. The chain carries TRBV19 and TRBJ2-7; the match to TRBD1 covers 9 bases. Germline V gives CDR1 LNHDA, CDR2 SQIVND (reference sequence). CDR3 length equals 13 residues. The trim removed 6 bases at V and 2 bases at J, leaving 2 bases unmatched.

V and J are TRBV27 and TRBJ1-2, with D perhaps matching TRBD1 (5 bases). The CDR3 spans 13 residues. The V and J ends lost 6 bases and 8 bases respectively, with 16 bases between them. Germline V gene lookup returns CDR1 MNHEY and CDR2 SMNVEV (reference sequence). The CDR3 region has the DNA TGTGCCAGCAGCCCGCGGGGCAGGGAGGGCTACACCTTC. Residues: CASSPRGREGYTF.

The CDR3 sequence is CARSSSGGILYNEQFF. In DNA form, the CDR3 reads TGTGCCAGAAGCTCTAGCGGGGGGATCCTTTACAATGAGCAGTTCTTC. The V and J genes are TRBV5-3 and TRBJ2-1, with 11 bases fitting TRBD2. Being an ORF, TRBV5-3 has a function that is uncertain. The CDR3 has 16 amino acids. Germline trimming cut 3 bases from V and 4 bases from J; bases unmatched to any gene: 6.

This clone was seen just once. The chain joins TRBV5-1 to TRBJ1-1, with 7 bases matching TRBD1. CDR1 and CDR2 (germline): SGHRS, YFSETQ. Losses at the gene ends were 1 base for V and 6 bases for J; bases not matched to a gene: 3. CDR3 length equals 13 residues. The CDR3 region is CASSLPTGPEAFF. The CDR3 DNA reads as TGCGCCAGCAGCTTGCCGACAGGGCCTGAAGCTTTCTTT.

V and J are TRBV9 and TRBJ1-6; D is undetermined. Germline V CDR1 and CDR2: SGDLS, YYNGEE. This CDR3 region has 14 residues. V lost 6 bases and J 6 bases, leaving 13 bases between the germline ends. The CDR3 DNA sequence: TGTGCCAGCACCCTGGACGGAGGTAATTCACCCCTCCACTTT. Encoded protein: CASTLDGGNSPLHF.

This clone showed up just once. This chain uses TRBV7-2 with TRBJ1-5; 7 bases map to TRBD1. The CDR3 extends over 14 amino acids. The V and J ends lost 6 bases and 3 bases, in that order; junction bases with no gene match: 5. The germline V gene encodes CDR1 SGHTA and CDR2 FQGNSA. The CDR3 sequence is CASSYGTVNQPQHF. As DNA, the CDR3 is TGTGCCAGCAGTTACGGGACAGTCAATCAGCCCCAGCATTTT. Supplemented by reference TRBV7-2 and TRBJ1-5, the full variable domain reads GAGVSQSPSNKVTEKGKDVELRCDPISGHTALYWYRQSLGQGLEFLIYFQGNSAPDKSGLPSDRFSAERTGGSVSTLTIQRTQQEDSAVYLCASSYGTVNQPQHFGDGTRLSIL.